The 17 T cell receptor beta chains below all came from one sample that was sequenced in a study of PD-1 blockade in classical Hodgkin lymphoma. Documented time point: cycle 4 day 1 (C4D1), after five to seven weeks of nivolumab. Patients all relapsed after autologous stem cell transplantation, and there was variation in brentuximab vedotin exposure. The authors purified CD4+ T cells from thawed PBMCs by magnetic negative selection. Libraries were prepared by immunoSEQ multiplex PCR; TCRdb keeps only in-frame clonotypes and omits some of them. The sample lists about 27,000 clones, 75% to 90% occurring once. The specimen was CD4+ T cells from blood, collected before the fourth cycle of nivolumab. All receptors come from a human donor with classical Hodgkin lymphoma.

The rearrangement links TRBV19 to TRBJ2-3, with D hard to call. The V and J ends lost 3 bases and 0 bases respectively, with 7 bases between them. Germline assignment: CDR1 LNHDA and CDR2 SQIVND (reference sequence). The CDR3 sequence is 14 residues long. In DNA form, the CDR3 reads TGTGCCAGTAGTATTTCACTTAGCACAGATACGCAGTATTTT. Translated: CASSISLSTDTQYF.

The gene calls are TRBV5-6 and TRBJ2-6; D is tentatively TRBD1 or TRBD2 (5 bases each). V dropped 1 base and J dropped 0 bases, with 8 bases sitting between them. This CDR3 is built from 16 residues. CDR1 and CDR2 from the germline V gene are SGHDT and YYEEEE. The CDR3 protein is CASSLRGASGANVLTF. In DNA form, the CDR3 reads TGTGCCAGCAGCTTGAGAGGGGCCTCTGGGGCCAACGTCCTGACTTTC.

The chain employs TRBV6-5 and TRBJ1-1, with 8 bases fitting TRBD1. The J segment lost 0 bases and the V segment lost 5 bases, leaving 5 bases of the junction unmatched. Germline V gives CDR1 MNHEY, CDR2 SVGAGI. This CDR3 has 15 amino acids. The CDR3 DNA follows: TGTGCCAGCAGTCGCCGGACAGGGATGAACACTGAAGCTTTCTTT. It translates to CASSRRTGMNTEAFF.

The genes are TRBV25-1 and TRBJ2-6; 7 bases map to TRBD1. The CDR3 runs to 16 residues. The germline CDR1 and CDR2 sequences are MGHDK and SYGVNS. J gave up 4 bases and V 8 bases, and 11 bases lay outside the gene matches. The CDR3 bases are TGTGCCAGCCAAGAGTCAGACAGGGCCGGGGCCAACGTCCTGACTTTC. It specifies CASQESDRAGANVLTF.

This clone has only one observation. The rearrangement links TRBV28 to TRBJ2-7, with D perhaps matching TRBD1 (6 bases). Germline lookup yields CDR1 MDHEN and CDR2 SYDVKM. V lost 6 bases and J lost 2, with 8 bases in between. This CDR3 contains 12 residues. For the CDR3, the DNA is TGTGCCAGCAGGGGACACACCTACGAGCAGTACTTC. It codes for CASRGHTYEQYF.

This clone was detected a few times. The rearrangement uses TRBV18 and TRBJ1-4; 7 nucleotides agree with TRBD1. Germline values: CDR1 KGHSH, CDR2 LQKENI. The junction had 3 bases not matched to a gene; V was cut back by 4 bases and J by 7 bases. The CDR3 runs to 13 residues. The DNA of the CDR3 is TGTGCCAGCTCACTCCGGGACAGTGAAAAACTGTTTTTT. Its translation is CASSLRDSEKLFF.

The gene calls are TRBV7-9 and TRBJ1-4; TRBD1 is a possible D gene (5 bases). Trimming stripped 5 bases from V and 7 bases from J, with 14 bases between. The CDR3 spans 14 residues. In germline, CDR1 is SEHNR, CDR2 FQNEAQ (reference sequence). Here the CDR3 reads CASSPGPRIEKLFF. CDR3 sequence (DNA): TGTGCCAGCAGCCCAGGGCCACGGATTGAAAAACTGTTTTTT.

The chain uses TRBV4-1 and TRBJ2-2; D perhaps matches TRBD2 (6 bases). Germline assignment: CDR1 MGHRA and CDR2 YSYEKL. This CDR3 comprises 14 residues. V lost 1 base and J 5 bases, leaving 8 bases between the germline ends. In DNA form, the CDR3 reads TGCGCCAGCAGCCAAGTCGGGGGTACCGGGGAGCTGTTTTTT. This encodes CASSQVGGTGELFF.

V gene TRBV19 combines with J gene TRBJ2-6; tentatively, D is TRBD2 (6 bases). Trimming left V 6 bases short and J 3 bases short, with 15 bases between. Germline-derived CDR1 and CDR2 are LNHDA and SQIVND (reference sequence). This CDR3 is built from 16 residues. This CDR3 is CASRGGGSDGANVLTF. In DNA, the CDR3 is TGTGCCAGTAGGGGAGGAGGGTCTGATGGGGCCAACGTCCTGACTTTC. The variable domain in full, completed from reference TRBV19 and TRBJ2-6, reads DGGITQSPKYLFRKEGQNVTLSCEQNLNHDAMYWYRQDPGQGLRLIYYSQIVNDFQKGDIAEGYSVSREKKESFPLTVTSAQKNPTAFYLCASRGGGSDGANVLTFGAGSRLTVL.

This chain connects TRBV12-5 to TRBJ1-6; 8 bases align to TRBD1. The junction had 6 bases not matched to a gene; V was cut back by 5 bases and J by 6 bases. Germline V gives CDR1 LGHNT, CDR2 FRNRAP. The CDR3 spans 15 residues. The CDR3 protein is CASGKGQGSNSPLHF. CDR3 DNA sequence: TGTGCTAGTGGTAAAGGACAGGGAAGTAATTCACCCCTCCACTTT.

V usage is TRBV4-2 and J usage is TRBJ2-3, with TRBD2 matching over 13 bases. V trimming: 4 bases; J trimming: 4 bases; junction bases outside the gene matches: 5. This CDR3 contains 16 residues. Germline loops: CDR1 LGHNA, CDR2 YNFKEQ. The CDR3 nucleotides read TGTGCCAGCAGCCTCGGGACTAGCGGGAACGCAGATACGCAGTATTTT. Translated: CASSLGTSGNADTQYF.

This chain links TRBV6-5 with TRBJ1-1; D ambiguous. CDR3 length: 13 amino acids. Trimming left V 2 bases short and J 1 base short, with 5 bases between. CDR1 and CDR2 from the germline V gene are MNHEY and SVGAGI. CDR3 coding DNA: TGTGCCAGCAGTTACACTGGGAACACTGAAGCTTTCTTT. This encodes CASSYTGNTEAFF.

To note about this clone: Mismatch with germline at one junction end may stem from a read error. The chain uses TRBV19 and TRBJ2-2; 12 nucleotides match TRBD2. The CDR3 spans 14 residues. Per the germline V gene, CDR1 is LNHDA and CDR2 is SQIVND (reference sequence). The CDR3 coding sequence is TGTGCCGGTAGGACTAGCGGGAACGGCGGGGAGCTGTTTTTT. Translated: CAGRTSGNGGELFF.

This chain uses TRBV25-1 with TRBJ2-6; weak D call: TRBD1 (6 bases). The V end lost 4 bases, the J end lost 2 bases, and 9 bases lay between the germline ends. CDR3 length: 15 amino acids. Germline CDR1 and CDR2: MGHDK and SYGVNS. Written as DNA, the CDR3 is TGTGCCAGCAGTGCTCAGGGGCCTGGGGCCAACGTCCTGACTTTC. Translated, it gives CASSAQGPGANVLTF.

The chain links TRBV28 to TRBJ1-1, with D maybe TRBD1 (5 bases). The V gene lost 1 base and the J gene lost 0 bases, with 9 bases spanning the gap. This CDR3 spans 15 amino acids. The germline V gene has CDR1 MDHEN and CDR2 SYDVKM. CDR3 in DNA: TGTGCCAGCAGTTTATCCCCGGGGGTGAACACTGAAGCTTTCTTT. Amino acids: CASSLSPGVNTEAFF.

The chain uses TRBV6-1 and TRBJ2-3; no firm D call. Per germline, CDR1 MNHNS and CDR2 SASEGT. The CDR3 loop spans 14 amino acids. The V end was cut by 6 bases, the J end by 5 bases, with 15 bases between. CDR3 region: CASSRAPRVDTQYF. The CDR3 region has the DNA TGTGCCAGCAGCCGAGCGCCCCGGGTAGATACGCAGTATTTT.

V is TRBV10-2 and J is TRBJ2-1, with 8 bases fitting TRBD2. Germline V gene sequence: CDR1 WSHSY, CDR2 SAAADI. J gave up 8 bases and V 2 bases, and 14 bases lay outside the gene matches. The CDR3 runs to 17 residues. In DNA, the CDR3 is TGCGCCAGCAGTGAGCGGGGCAGAAGCGGGAGAACGGATGAGCAGTTCTTC. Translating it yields CASSERGRSGRTDEQFF.